This T cell receptor (beta chain) appears in the sequencing data of a study of T cell clones after liver transplantation (dated by TCRdb to 2018 to 2020). Study-level background: ITN030ST, the source of the samples, was a randomized trial that attempted immunosuppression withdrawal within 2 years of liver transplantation. After a pre-transplant mixed lymphocyte reaction, TCRbeta sequencing was used to pinpoint donor-reactive T cell clones, which were subsequently tracked in post-transplant blood. Third party-reactive TCRbeta sequences were also identified from pre-transplant MLRs to serve as an antigen-independent comparator for donor-reactive sequences. Of the eight recipients, a few were HCV-positive, while the remaining recipients had been transplanted for non-autoimmune, non-viral indications. The subjects received no induction therapy and were kept on standard immunosuppression until randomization at 12-24 months post-transplant. Tolerance was defined as complete immunosuppression withdrawal for at least one year with no rise in liver enzymes beyond twice the upper limit of normal. Blood samples were collected pre-transplant, pre-randomization before withdrawal, and post-randomization after either full withdrawal or failed withdrawal. The studied cohort comprised 8 liver transplant recipients, 3 classified as tolerant and 5 as non-tolerant. Here is what the overall study found, with its caveats: Donor-reactive sequences decreased more than third party-reactive sequences, which suggests partial antigen-specific deletion that was not related to withdrawal success. Because no allograft tissue specimens were available, donor-reactive T cells may have migrated into the graft instead of being deleted. Low numbers of available donor cells limited the measurable donor-reactive repertoire in two subjects. Once repertoire turnover was taken into account, donor-reactive detection showed a significant reduction for CD4 in 7 of 8 subjects and for CD8 in 8 of 8. Circulating donor-reactive CD4 TCRbeta sequences fell significantly post-transplant in most of the 8 subjects, irrespective of tolerance or HCV status. The conclusions were considered preliminary, being limited by small, heterogeneous patient numbers and non-standardized post-transplant time points.

The time point label here, explained by the study, means: pre-transplant. Thawed unstimulated PBMCs were stained for CD3, CD4 and CD8 and FACS-sorted into CD3+CD4+ and CD3+CD8+ populations. Randomization to immunosuppression withdrawal applied to every one of the 8 studied subjects. Genomic DNA was isolated with the Qiagen DNeasy Blood and Tissue Kit. Note on this clone: Its antigen is still unknown. Base qualities are not provided; no much larger clone lies one nucleotide away.

High-throughput TCRbeta CDR3 sequencing of frozen genomic DNA was performed by immunoSEQ, including PCR amplification, mapping, bias correction and internal controls. The authors' analysis ran thus. Productive rearrangements were retained, and unique TCRbeta sequences were defined by the CDR3 nucleotide sequence together with the V and J gene. Donor-reactive sequences required at least 5-fold expansion in CFSE-low cells versus unstimulated pre-transplant cells and at least 0.01% frequency. Minimum frequency thresholds were set for each subject based on the unstimulated sample with the lowest template count, ensuring at least 90% detection power. Repertoire turnover was measured by Jensen-Shannon divergence between the top 1000 TCRbeta sequences post- and pre-transplant. Changes in detection of donor-reactive sequences were tested with two-sided Fisher's exact tests. Sourced from immuneACCESS, this table was stored by TCRdb with only in-frame sequences that have V and J called. A share of the clones is absent; for the studies checked, an unresolved V gene accounts for under half, and the remainder has no known explanation. V and J calls and clone size come straight from that table; D and trimming were deduced from the DNA. The sample table contains roughly 70,000 clones; only one count was recorded for over 85% of them. The biggest ten clones account for less than 3.5% of the sample.

This TCR derives from a human donor who received a liver transplant. The sequencing here drew on CD4+ T cells from blood, taken before liver transplant.

The CDR3 reads CASSLEVGYPYEQYF. At the DNA level, the sequence is TGTGCCAGCAGCTTAGAAGTGGGGTACCCCTACGAGCAGTACTTC. This chain is built from TRBV11-3 and TRBJ2-7, with no D gene named confidently. V loses 0 bases of germline sequence and J loses 2 bases, and the interval between the two ends is 11 bases. Spanning cysteine to phenylalanine, the CDR3 consists of 15 amino acids. Of all the DNA, just the CDR3 is kept, 45 bases in frame from base 1. CDR1 and CDR2, per the germline V gene, are SGHNT and YENEEA.